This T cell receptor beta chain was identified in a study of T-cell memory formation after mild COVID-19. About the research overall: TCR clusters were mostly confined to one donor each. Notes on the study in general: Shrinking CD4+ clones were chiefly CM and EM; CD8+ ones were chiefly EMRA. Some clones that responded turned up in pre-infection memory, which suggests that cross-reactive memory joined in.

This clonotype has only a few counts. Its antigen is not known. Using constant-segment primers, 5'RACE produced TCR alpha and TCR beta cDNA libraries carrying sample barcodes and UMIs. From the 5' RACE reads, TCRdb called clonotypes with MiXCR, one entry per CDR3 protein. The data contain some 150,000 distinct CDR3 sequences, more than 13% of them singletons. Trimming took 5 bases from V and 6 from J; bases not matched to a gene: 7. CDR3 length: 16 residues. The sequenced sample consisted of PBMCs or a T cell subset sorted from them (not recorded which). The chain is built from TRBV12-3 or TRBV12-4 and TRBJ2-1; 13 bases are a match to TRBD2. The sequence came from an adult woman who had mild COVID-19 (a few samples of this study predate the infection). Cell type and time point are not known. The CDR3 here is CASSVGLAGAGNEQFF. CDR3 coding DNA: TGTGCCAGCAGTGTCGGACTAGCGGGAGCGGGCAATGAGCAGTTCTTC.